The clone carrying this T cell receptor (beta chain) was observed many times. Its antigen remains unidentified. These data belong to a study of CD8 T cells in ankylosing spondylitis. Study results and limitations: In the blood and synovial fluid of reactive arthritis, some motif variants had been previously reported. There was a TCR beta motif, made of several highly homologous variants, that appeared characteristic of ankylosing spondylitis blood. Reportedly, disease-linked clones are significantly enriched in ankylosing spondylitis patients' matched synovial fluid.

The TCR beta libraries were generated through quantitative 5'-RACE incorporating molecular barcodes. MiXCR, applied by TCRdb to the 5' RACE reads, yields one record per CDR3 protein. The sample records roughly 69,000 distinct CDR3 sequences, about 5.4% being singletons. Looked up from germline, CDR1 is KGHSH and CDR2 is LQKENI. V was pared by 3 bases and J by 7 bases, with 4 bases of the junction left unmatched. The CDR3 consists of 14 residues. What was sequenced was blood, either unsorted or a sorted T cell fraction (not recorded which). The TCR originated in a male donor with ankylosing spondylitis or in good health (not recorded which). The chain has TRBV18 and TRBJ2-1; 9 bases align to TRBD1. The CDR3 sequence is CASSPGTGRNEQFF. The CDR3 DNA reads as TGTGCCAGCTCACCCGGGACAGGGAGGAATGAGCAGTTCTTC.